The clone carrying this T cell receptor (beta chain) was observed a few times. Its antigen is undetermined. Specified time point: sample taken at primary tumor resection. Whole RNA obtained from tumor, nontumor lung or frozen PBMC underwent sequencing without sorting. This entry is derived from a study of spatial heterogeneity in lung cancer. Study as a whole: Counts of TCR transcripts in tumor regions correlated strongly with a matched bulk RNA-seq T cell module score. The library had UMIs, and each TCR and UMI pair averaged more than ten raw reads.

TCRdb ran MiXCR on the 5' RACE reads and lists one entry per CDR3 protein. This sample has around 100,000 distinct CDR3 sequences, with 3.5% to 5% found just once. This CDR3 has 11 residues. Per germline, CDR1 DFQATT and CDR2 SNEGSKA (reference sequence). J was trimmed by 6 bases and V by 6 bases; bases with no gene match: 3. Points from the study as a whole: Expanded alpha and beta TCR counts within tumors tracked tumor mutation counts.

This clonotype originated in a male donor with early-stage non-small cell lung cancer. The chain couples TRBV20-1 to TRBJ2-3; 7 positions agree with TRBD1. This specimen consisted of lung tumor tissue, obtained at surgery. The CDR3 DNA is TGCAGTGCAGAACAGGGGGATACGCAGTATTTT. Translation gives CSAEQGDTQYF.